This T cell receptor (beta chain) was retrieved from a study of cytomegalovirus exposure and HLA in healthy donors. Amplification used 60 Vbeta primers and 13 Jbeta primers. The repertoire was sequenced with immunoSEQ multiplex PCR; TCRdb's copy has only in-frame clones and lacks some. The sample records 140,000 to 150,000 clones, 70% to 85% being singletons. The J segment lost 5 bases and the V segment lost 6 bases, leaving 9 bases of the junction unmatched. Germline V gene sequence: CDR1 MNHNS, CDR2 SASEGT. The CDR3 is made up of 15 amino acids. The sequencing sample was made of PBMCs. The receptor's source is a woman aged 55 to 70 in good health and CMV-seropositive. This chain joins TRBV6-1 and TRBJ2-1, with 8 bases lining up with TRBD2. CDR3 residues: CASRRSGLGNNEQFF. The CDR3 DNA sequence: TGTGCCAGCAGAAGATCGGGACTAGGGAACAATGAGCAGTTCTTC.